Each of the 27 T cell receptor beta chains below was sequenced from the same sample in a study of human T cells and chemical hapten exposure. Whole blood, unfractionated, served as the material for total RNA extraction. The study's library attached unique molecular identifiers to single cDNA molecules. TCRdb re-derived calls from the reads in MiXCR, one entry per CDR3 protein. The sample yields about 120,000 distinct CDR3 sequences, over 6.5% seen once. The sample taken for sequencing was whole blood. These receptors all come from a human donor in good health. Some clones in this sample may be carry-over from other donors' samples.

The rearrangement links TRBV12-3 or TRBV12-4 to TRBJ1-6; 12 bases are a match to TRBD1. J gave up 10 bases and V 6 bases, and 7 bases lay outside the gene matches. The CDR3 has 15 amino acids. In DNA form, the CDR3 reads TGTGCCAGCAGATCAGGGACAGGGGGCTACTCACCCCTCCACTTT. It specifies CASRSGTGGYSPLHF.

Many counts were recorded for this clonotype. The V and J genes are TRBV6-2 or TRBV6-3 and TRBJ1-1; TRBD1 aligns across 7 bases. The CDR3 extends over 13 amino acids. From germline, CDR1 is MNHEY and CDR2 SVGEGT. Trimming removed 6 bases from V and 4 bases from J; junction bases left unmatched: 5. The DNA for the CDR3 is TGTGCCAGCAGGACAGGGTCAATCACTGAAGCTTTCTTT. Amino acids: CASRTGSITEAFF.

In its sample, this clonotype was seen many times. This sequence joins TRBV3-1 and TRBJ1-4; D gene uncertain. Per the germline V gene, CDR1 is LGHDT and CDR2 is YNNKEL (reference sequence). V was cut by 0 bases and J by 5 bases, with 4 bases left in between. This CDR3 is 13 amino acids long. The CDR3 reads CASSQEMNEKLFF. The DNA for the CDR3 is TGTGCCAGCAGCCAAGAAATGAATGAAAAACTGTTTTTT. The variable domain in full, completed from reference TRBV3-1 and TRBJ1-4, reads DTAVSQTPKYLVTQMGNDKSIKCEQNLGHDTMYWYKQDSKKFLKIMFSYNNKELIINETVPNRFSPKSPDKAHLNLHINSLELGDSAVYFCASSQEMNEKLFFGSGTQLSVL.

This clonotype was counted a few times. In DNA, the CDR3 is TGTGCCAGCAGCCGCGAGGGGAGGGGGAGAGATACGCAGTATTTT. Amino acid sequence: CASSREGRGRDTQYF. V gene TRBV14 combines with J gene TRBJ2-3, with a possible D match to TRBD2 (7 bases). Germline lookup yields CDR1 SGHDN and CDR2 FVKESK. V dropped 4 bases and J dropped 5 bases, with 16 bases sitting between them. The CDR3 extends over 15 amino acids.

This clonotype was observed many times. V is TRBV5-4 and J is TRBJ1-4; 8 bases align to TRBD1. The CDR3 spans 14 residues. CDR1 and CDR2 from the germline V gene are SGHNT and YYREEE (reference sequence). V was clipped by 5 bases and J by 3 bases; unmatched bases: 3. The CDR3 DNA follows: TGTGCCAGCAGTCTACAGGGGGCTAATGAAAAACTGTTTTTT. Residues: CASSLQGANEKLFF.

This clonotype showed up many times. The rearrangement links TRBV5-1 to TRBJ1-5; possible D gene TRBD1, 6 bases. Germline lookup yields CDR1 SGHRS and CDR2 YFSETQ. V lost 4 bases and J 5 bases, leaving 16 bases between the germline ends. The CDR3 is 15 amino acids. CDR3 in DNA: TGCGCCAGCAGCATACAGGGTTCGCCTGATCAGCCCCAGCATTTT. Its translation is CASSIQGSPDQPQHF.

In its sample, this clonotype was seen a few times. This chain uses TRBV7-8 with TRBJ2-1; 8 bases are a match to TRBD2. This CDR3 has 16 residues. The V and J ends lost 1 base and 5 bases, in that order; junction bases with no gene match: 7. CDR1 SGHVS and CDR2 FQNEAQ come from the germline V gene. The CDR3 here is CASSLDPAGVDNEQFF. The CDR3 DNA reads TGTGCCAGCAGCTTAGATCCAGCGGGAGTCGACAATGAGCAGTTCTTC.

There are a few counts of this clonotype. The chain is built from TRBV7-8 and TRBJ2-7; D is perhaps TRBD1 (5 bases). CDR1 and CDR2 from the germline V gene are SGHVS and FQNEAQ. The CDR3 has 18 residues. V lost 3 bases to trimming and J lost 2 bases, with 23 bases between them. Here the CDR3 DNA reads TGTGCCAGCAGCTTCACACCTCCGACAGAGAGCCCTACCTACGAGCAGTACTTC. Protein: CASSFTPPTESPTYEQYF.

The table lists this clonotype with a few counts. The CDR3 DNA is TGTGCCAGCAGTTCCCGACAGTCTTCCTACGAGCAGTACTTC. Its protein product is CASSSRQSSYEQYF. V gene TRBV6-1 combines with J gene TRBJ2-7; weak D call: TRBD1 (5 bases). Trimming took off 5 bases at V and 1 base at J, with 12 bases between the two ends. The CDR3 has 14 residues. CDR1 and CDR2 (germline): MNHNS, SASEGT.

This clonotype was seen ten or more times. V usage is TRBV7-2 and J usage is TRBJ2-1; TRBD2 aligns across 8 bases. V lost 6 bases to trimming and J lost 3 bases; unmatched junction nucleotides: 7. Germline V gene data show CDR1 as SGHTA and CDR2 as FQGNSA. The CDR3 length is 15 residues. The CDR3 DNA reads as TGTGCCAGCAGTACGACTAGCGTTAGCTACAATGAGCAGTTCTTC. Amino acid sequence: CASSTTSVSYNEQFF.

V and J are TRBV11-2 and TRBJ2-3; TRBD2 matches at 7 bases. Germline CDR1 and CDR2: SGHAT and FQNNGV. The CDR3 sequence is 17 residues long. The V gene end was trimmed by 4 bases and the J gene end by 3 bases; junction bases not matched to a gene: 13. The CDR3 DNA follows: TGTGCCAGCAGCTACGGGCCCCGATGGGGGGGTACAGATACGCAGTATTTT. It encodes CASSYGPRWGGTDTQYF. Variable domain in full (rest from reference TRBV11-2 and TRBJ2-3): EAGVAQSPRYKIIEKRQSVAFWCNPISGHATLYWYQQILGQGPKLLIQFQNNGVVDDSQLPKDRFSAERLKGVDSTLKIQPAKLEDSAVYLCASSYGPRWGGTDTQYFGPGTRLTVL.

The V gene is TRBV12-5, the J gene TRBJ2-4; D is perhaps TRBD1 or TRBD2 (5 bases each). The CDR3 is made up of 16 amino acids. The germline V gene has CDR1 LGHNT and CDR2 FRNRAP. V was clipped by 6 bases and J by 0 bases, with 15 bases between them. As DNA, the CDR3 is TGTGCTAGTGGCCCCCGGTGGGACCTAGCCAAAAACATTCAGTACTTC. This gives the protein CASGPRWDLAKNIQYF.

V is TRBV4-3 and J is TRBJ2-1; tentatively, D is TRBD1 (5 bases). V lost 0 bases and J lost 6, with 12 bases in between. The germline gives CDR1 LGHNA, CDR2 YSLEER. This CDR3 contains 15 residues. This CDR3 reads CASSQEEAGSNEQFF. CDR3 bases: TGCGCCAGCAGCCAAGAAGAGGCAGGGTCCAATGAGCAGTTCTTC.

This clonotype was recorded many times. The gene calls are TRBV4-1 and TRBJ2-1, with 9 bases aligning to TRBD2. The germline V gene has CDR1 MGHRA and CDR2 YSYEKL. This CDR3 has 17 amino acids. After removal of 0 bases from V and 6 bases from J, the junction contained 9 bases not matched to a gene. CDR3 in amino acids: CASSQEPGGLARNEQFF. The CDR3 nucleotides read TGCGCCAGCAGCCAAGAGCCCGGGGGACTAGCCCGCAATGAGCAGTTCTTC.

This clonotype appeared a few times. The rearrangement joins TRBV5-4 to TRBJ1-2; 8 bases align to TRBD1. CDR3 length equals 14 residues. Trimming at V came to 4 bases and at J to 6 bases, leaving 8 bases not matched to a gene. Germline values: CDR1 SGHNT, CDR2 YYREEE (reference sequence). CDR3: CASSTGQGPDGYTF. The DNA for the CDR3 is TGTGCCAGCAGCACCGGACAGGGCCCCGATGGCTACACCTTC.

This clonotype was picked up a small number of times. CDR3 residues: CASSLGQGVRNQPQHF. The CDR3 DNA reads as TGTGCCAGCAGCTTAGGTCAGGGGGTGCGCAATCAGCCCCAGCATTTT. The chain combines TRBV11-2 with TRBJ1-5, with 7 bases aligning to TRBD1. Per the germline V gene, CDR1 is SGHAT and CDR2 is FQNNGV. V was pared by 1 base and J by 2 bases, with 5 bases of the junction left unmatched. This CDR3 contains 16 residues.

The DNA for the CDR3 is TGCGCCAGCAGCCCTCAGGGGGCTCCTTTCTCCTACAATGAGCAGTTCTTC. It specifies CASSPQGAPFSYNEQFF. V and J are TRBV5-1 and TRBJ2-1, with 8 bases that match TRBD1. V shed 4 bases and J 0 bases; nucleotides not matched to a gene: 9. The CDR3 covers 17 residues. Germline V gene lookup returns CDR1 SGHRS and CDR2 YFSETQ.

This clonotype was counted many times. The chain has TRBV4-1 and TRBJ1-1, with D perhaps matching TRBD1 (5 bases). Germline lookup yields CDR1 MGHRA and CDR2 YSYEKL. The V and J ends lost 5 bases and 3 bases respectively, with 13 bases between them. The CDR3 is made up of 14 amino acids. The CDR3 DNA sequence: TGCGCCAGCAGCAGAGAGGGGCTGGACACTGAAGCTTTCTTT. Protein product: CASSREGLDTEAFF.

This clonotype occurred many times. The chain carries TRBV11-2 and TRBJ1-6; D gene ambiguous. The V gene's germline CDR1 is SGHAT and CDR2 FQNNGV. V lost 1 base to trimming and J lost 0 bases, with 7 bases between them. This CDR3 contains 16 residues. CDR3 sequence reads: CASSLAGNSYNSPLHF. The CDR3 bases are TGTGCCAGCAGCTTAGCCGGAAACTCCTATAATTCACCCCTCCACTTT. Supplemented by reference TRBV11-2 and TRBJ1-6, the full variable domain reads EAGVAQSPRYKIIEKRQSVAFWCNPISGHATLYWYQQILGQGPKLLIQFQNNGVVDDSQLPKDRFSAERLKGVDSTLKIQPAKLEDSAVYLCASSLAGNSYNSPLHFGNGTRLTVT.

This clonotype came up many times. CDR3 sequence (DNA): TGTGCCACCAGCAGAGATGGCCGGGGTGCCTACGAGCAGTACTTC. Amino acid sequence: CATSRDGRGAYEQYF. V gene TRBV15 combines with J gene TRBJ2-7, with D tentatively TRBD2 (5 bases). The CDR3 runs 15 residues. Germline V CDR1 and CDR2: LNHNV, YYDKDF (reference sequence). Trimming left V 0 bases short and J 2 bases short, with 11 bases between.

In nucleotides, the CDR3 is TGTGCCAGCAGCCCCAGGGTACTGAGCTCTGGAAACACCATATATTTT. Translated, it gives CASSPRVLSSGNTIYF. This chain links TRBV7-8 with TRBJ1-3, with D possibly TRBD1 on 5 matching bases. The CDR3 consists of 16 residues. V dropped 5 bases and J dropped 0 bases, with 14 bases sitting between them. In germline, CDR1 is SGHVS, CDR2 FQNEAQ.

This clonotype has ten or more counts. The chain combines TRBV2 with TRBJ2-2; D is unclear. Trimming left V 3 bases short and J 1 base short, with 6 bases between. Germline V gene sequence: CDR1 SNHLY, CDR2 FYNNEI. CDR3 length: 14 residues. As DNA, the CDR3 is TGTGCCAGCAGTGAGAAACGGAACACCGGGGAGCTGTTTTTT. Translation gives CASSEKRNTGELFF.

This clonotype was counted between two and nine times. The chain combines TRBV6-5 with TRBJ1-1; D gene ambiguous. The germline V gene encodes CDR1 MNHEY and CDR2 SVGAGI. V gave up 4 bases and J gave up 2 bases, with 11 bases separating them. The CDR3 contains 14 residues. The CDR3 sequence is CASSSNPANTEAFF. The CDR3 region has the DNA TGTGCCAGCAGTTCAAACCCCGCAAACACTGAAGCTTTCTTT.

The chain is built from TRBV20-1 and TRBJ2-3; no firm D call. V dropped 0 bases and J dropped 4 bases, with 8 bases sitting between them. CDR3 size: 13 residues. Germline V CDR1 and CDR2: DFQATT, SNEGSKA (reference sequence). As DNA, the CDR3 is TGCAGTGCTAGAGATGGTTCCTCAGATACGCAGTATTTT. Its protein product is CSARDGSSDTQYF.

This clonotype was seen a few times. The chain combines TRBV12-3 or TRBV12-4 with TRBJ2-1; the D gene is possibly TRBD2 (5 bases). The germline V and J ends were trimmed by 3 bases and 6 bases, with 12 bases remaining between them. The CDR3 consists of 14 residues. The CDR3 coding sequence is TGTGCCAGCAGTTTTTCCTTAAGCGGCAATGAGCAGTTCTTC. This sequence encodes CASSFSLSGNEQFF.

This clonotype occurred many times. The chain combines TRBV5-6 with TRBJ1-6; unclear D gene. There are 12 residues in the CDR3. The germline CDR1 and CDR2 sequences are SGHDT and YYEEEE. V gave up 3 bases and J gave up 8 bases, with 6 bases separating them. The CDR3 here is CASSSQYSPLHF. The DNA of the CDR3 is TGTGCCAGCAGCTCACAGTATTCACCCCTCCACTTT.

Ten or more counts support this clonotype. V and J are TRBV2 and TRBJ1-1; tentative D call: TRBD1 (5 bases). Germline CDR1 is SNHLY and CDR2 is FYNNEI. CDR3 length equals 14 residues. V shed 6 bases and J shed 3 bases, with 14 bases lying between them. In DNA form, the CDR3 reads TGTGCCAGCAGGAGCCCAGGGTCGGACACTGAAGCTTTCTTT. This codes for CASRSPGSDTEAFF.